This is a list of T cell receptor beta chains from one sample in a study of CD8+ T cells in alopecia areata. Data came from immunoSEQ multiplex PCR; TCRdb stores just in-frame clones and leaves some out. Counted here are 250,000 to 300,000 clones, roughly 50% occurring once; the ten biggest clones make up under 2%. This material consisted of CD4+ T cells sorted from blood, taken at week 24, from a patient treated with tofacitinib. These receptor sequences come from a human donor with alopecia areata. Both conserved end residues are part of each CDR3. The order of the fields is CDR3 protein, CDR3 DNA, clone size, D gene, J gene, V gene. The D gene is left open where the match is weak. A clone size is listed for some rows: how often the clone was seen (once, few, many), or a class if it is expanded.

CASSQDWAGATWELFF TGTGCCAGCAGCCAAGATTGGGCGGGGGCCACCTGGGAGCTGTTTTTT few - TRBJ2-2 TRBV4-2
CSVMGPMNTEAFF TGCAGCGTAATGGGCCCTATGAACACTGAAGCTTTCTTT - - TRBJ1-1 TRBV29-1
CASSQEGQGTQHF TGCGCCAGCAGCCAAGAAGGACAGGGGACCCAGCATTTT - TRBD1 TRBJ1-5 TRBV4-1
CAWSAGSSGANVLTF TGTGCCTGGAGTGCGGGCAGCTCTGGGGCCAACGTCCTGACTTTC - - TRBJ2-6 TRBV30
CASSQERGPYGYTF TGCGCCAGCAGCCAAGAGCGGGGACCCTATGGCTACACCTTC - - TRBJ1-2 TRBV4-1
CAWSVSFQETQYF TGTGCCTGGAGTGTATCCTTTCAAGAGACCCAGTACTTC - - TRBJ2-5 TRBV30
CASSIGQPRRTQYF TGTGCCAGTAGTATCGGACAGCCTCGGCGGACCCAGTACTTC - - TRBJ2-5 TRBV19
CASSLDRASHEQYF TGTGCCAGCAGCCTGGACAGGGCCAGCCACGAGCAGTACTTC - TRBD1 TRBJ2-7 TRBV7-2
CASNSLGSYEQYF TGCGCCAGCAATTCCCTGGGCTCCTACGAGCAGTACTTC - - TRBJ2-7 TRBV5-1
CSATRRMGYEQYF TGCAGCGCTACCAGGAGGATGGGATACGAGCAGTACTTC - - TRBJ2-7 TRBV29-1
CSVERKGRPVGEQFF TGCAGCGTTGAAAGGAAAGGCAGGCCCGTTGGAGAGCAGTTCTTC - - TRBJ2-1 TRBV29-1
CASSLAGRSSYEQYF TGCGCCAGCAGCTTGGCAGGGCGATCCTCCTACGAGCAGTACTTC - - TRBJ2-7 TRBV5-1
CASTPPGGGYEQYF TGTGCCAGCACCCCCCCAGGGGGCGGGTACGAGCAGTACTTC - TRBD1 TRBJ2-7 TRBV6-1
CASSLQGAISTDTQYF TGTGCCAGCAGTTTACAAGGGGCTATTAGCACAGATACGCAGTATTTT - - TRBJ2-3 TRBV28
CSVRQGVGQPQHF TGCAGCGTCCGACAGGGGGTGGGTCAGCCCCAGCATTTT - TRBD1 TRBJ1-5 TRBV29-1
CASSQGFYGYTF TGTGCCAGCAGTCAGGGGTTCTATGGCTACACCTTC many - TRBJ1-2 TRBV28
CASSEFIGVTHTEAFF TGTGCCAGCAGTGAATTTATCGGGGTGACGCACACTGAAGCTTTCTTT - - TRBJ1-1 TRBV25-1
CSADASGSDTQYF TGCAGCGCAGACGCGTCGGGCTCAGATACGCAGTATTTT - - TRBJ2-3 TRBV29-1
CSVELNEQFF TGCAGCGTTGAACTCAATGAGCAGTTCTTC few - TRBJ2-1 TRBV29-1
CSVSGATGELFF TGCAGCGTTTCGGGGGCCACCGGGGAGCTGTTTTTT - - TRBJ2-2 TRBV29-1
CASSEGQVNYGYTF TGTGCCAGCAGCGAGGGACAGGTCAACTATGGCTACACCTTC - TRBD1 TRBJ1-2 TRBV4-2
CASSFRTGSYEQYF TGTGCCAGCAGTTTCCGGACGGGCTCCTACGAGCAGTACTTC once - TRBJ2-7 TRBV6-5
CASSLARQQDNYGYTF TGTGCCAGCAGCTTAGCCCGACAGCAAGATAACTATGGCTACACCTTC - - TRBJ1-2 TRBV7-8
CATEGWDETQYF TGTGCCACCGAGGGGTGGGATGAGACCCAGTACTTC few - TRBJ2-5 TRBV19
CASSLVGGTGELFF TGTGCCAGCAGCTTGGTTGGAGGCACCGGGGAGCTGTTTTTT once - TRBJ2-2 TRBV5-4
CASSVQGNNEQFF TGTGCCAGCAGCGTCCAGGGGAACAATGAGCAGTTCTTC few - TRBJ2-1 TRBV7-2
CATSRDLGVGTSGFNEQFF TGTGCCACCAGCAGAGATTTAGGGGTCGGGACTAGCGGTTTCAATGAGCAGTTCTTC - TRBD2 TRBJ2-1 TRBV15
CSAREYEQFF TGCAGTGCTAGGGAGTATGAGCAGTTCTTC - - TRBJ2-1 TRBV20-1
CATSRDLAGRGTDTQYF TGTGCCACCAGCAGAGACTTGGCAGGGAGAGGGACAGATACGCAGTATTTT few - TRBJ2-3 TRBV15
CASRKGAREQYF TGTGCCAGCAGGAAGGGGGCGCGGGAGCAGTACTTC once TRBD1 TRBJ2-7 TRBV2
CATTEGGTRETQYF TGTGCCACCACCGAGGGAGGGACTCGGGAGACCCAGTACTTC - TRBD2 TRBJ2-5 TRBV15
CASSWQPQHF TGCGCCAGCAGTTGGCAGCCCCAGCATTTT - - TRBJ1-5 TRBV23-1
CATSRDRSQPQHF TGTGCCACCAGCAGAGATAGAAGTCAGCCCCAGCATTTT - - TRBJ1-5 TRBV15
CASSPSETQYF TGTGCCAGCAGCCCCTCAGAGACCCAGTACTTC - - TRBJ2-5 TRBV7-9
CASDPGVEVYEQYF TGTGCCAGCGACCCGGGGGTGGAGGTGTACGAGCAGTACTTC few - TRBJ2-7 TRBV5-6
CASSWMEGADQPQHF TGCGCCAGCAGCTGGATGGAGGGGGCAGATCAGCCCCAGCATTTT - TRBD1 TRBJ1-5 TRBV5-1
CASSLSGEDTQYF TGCGCCAGCAGCTTGTCAGGGGAAGATACGCAGTATTTT few - TRBJ2-3 TRBV5-1
CAWSVQLAGSTDTQYF TGTGCCTGGAGTGTACAACTAGCGGGGAGCACAGATACGCAGTATTTT - TRBD2 TRBJ2-3 TRBV30
CASSAGGLSYEQYF TGCGCCAGCAGTGCAGGGGGATTAAGCTACGAGCAGTACTTC - TRBD1 TRBJ2-7 TRBV5-1
CASSSYGVGVYSNQPQHF TGTGCCAGCAGTTCTTACGGGGTTGGGGTTTATAGCAATCAGCCCCAGCATTTT - - TRBJ1-5 TRBV28
CASSVAGGFTDTQYF TGTGCCAGCAGCGTAGCGGGGGGCTTCACAGATACGCAGTATTTT - - TRBJ2-3 TRBV9
CSVAEFDRAKYDEQYF TGCAGCGTTGCGGAGTTTGACAGGGCGAAGTATGACGAGCAGTACTTC few TRBD1 TRBJ2-7 TRBV29-1
CASSFLDNEKLFF TGTGCCAGCAGTTTCCTCGATAATGAAAAACTGTTTTTT - - TRBJ1-4 TRBV28
CASSYHPRQGEQYF TGTGCCAGCAGTTACCACCCACGACAGGGCGAGCAGTACTTC - TRBD1 TRBJ2-7 TRBV6-6
CASTLGGTNSPLHF TGTGCCAGCACCCTGGGGGGGACTAATTCACCCCTCCACTTT - - TRBJ1-6 TRBV7-2
CSVEAGGGITEAFF TGCAGCGTAGAAGCCGGCGGGGGTATCACTGAAGCTTTCTTT - - TRBJ1-1 TRBV29-1
CATSRDRGTSSYYAQYF TGTGCCACCAGCAGAGATCGCGGGACTAGCTCTTATTACGCGCAGTACTTC few TRBD2 TRBJ2-7 TRBV15
CAWSGGPRTGGQPQHF TGTGCCTGGAGTGGGGGCCCTCGGACAGGGGGACAGCCCCAGCATTTT - TRBD1 TRBJ1-5 TRBV30
CASRTFTGAPENIQYF TGTGCCAGCCGAACCTTTACAGGGGCCCCGGAGAACATTCAGTACTTC - TRBD1 TRBJ2-4 TRBV27